These 29 T cell receptor beta chains share one sample of origin, sequenced in a study of CD8+ T cells in alopecia areata. Following extraction, RNA underwent reverse transcription to cDNA, which served as the sequencing template. The repertoire was sequenced with immunoSEQ multiplex PCR; TCRdb's copy has only in-frame clones and lacks some. Here the sample spans about 130,000 clones, 45% to 65% being singletons. Sequenced material: CD4+ T cells sorted from blood, taken at week 0. The receptors were sampled from a human donor with alopecia areata.

This clone was found once. V usage is TRBV11-1 and J usage is TRBJ1-6; TRBD1 matches at 8 bases. Germline CDR1 is SGHAT and CDR2 is FQDESV (reference sequence). The CDR3 spans 14 residues. Trimming took 5 bases from V and 6 from J; bases not matched to a gene: 3. CDR3 sequence: CASSPDRANSPLHF. In nucleotides, the CDR3 is TGTGCCAGCAGCCCGGACAGGGCTAATTCACCCCTCCACTTT.

V is TRBV4-3 and J is TRBJ2-4, with 7 bases fitting TRBD1. This CDR3 is 15 amino acids long. Per the germline V gene, CDR1 is LGHNA and CDR2 is YSLEER. V shed 4 bases, J shed 0 bases, and the junction held 3 bases outside the gene matches. The CDR3 spells CASSRAGGAKNIQYF. CDR3 nucleotide sequence: TGCGCCAGCAGCCGAGCAGGGGGAGCCAAAAACATTCAGTACTTC.

In its sample, this clone was seen many times. The chain recombines TRBV9 with TRBJ2-2; D remains unclear. Germline V gene sequence: CDR1 SGDLS, CDR2 YYNGEE. The CDR3 is 14 residues long. The ends were cut back, 4 bases at V and 4 bases at J, with 11 bases in the middle. CDR3 nucleotide sequence: TGTGCCAGCAGCCCTCATCCAGGCACCGGGGAGCTGTTTTTT. Residues: CASSPHPGTGELFF.

The DNA for the CDR3 is TGCGCCAGCAGCCTTGGGCCCCCGGGAAACATTCAGTACTTC. Encoded protein: CASSLGPPGNIQYF. The chain couples TRBV5-1 to TRBJ2-4; D is unresolved. The CDR3 covers 14 residues. The germline V gene encodes CDR1 SGHRS and CDR2 YFSETQ. Deletions cut 4 bases from V and 6 bases from J, with 14 bases between.

This chain uses TRBV5-6 with TRBJ2-7, with TRBD1 matching over 7 bases. V trimming: 4 bases; J trimming: 2 bases; junction bases outside the gene matches: 3. This CDR3 region has 13 residues. Germline values: CDR1 SGHDT, CDR2 YYEEEE. The CDR3 region is CASSRQGAYEQYF. The CDR3, as DNA: TGTGCCAGCAGCCGACAGGGCGCCTACGAGCAGTACTTC.

This clone has just one count. The chain links TRBV5-4 to TRBJ2-7; D might be TRBD1 or TRBD2, each matching 5 bases. This CDR3 has 15 residues. Germline lookup yields CDR1 SGHNT and CDR2 YYREEE (reference sequence). Trimming took 3 bases from V and 5 from J, leaving 18 bases between them. In DNA form, the CDR3 reads TGTGCCAGCAGCTCACCGGGCAGGGAAGCGGACGAGCAGTACTTC. This translates into CASSSPGREADEQYF.

This chain connects TRBV5-4 to TRBJ2-7; TRBD1 agrees at 12 bases. The CDR3 contains 15 residues. J lost 7 bases, V lost 4 bases, and 9 bases had no gene match. CDR1 and CDR2 (germline): SGHNT, YYREEE (reference sequence). In DNA form, the CDR3 reads TGTGCCAGCAGCGGCCGGGACAGGGGGCTCCGAGAGCAGTACTTC. This translates into CASSGRDRGLREQYF. Together with reference TRBV5-4 and TRBJ2-7, the CDR3 gives the full variable domain: ETGVTQSPTHLIKTRGQQVTLRCSSQSGHNTVSWYQQALGQGPQFIFQYYREEENGRGNFPPRFSGLQFPNYSSELNVNALELDDSALYLCASSGRDRGLREQYFGPGTRLTVT.

V and J are TRBV7-2 and TRBJ2-7; TRBD1 or TRBD2 may be the D gene (5 bases each). This CDR3 comprises 16 residues. Per germline, CDR1 SGHTA and CDR2 FQGNSA. The V end was cut by 1 base, the J end by 1 base, with 14 bases between. In nucleotides, the CDR3 is TGTGCCAGCAGCTTAGAAGGGACCTCTTTATCCTACGAGCAGTACTTC. Translated, it gives CASSLEGTSLSYEQYF.

The J gene is TRBJ2-3, the V gene TRBV30; 11 positions agree with TRBD2. The V gene's germline CDR1 is GTSNPN and CDR2 SVGIG (reference sequence). Losses at the gene ends were 3 bases for V and 5 bases for J; bases not matched to a gene: 7. CDR3 length: 15 amino acids. The CDR3 loop is CAWSQGLAGGDTQYF. CDR3 coding DNA: TGTGCCTGGAGCCAAGGGCTAGCGGGAGGAGATACGCAGTATTTT.

V usage is TRBV5-6 and J usage is TRBJ1-2; unclear D gene. Germline values: CDR1 SGHDT, CDR2 YYEEEE. With 5 bases removed from V and 4 bases from J, the gap between germline ends came to 12 bases. This CDR3 spans 13 amino acids. CDR3 region: CASSPGRGYGYTF. The CDR3 nucleotides are TGTGCCAGCAGTCCGGGTCGGGGCTATGGCTACACCTTC.

V is TRBV5-1 and J is TRBJ2-7; 8 bases fit TRBD2. V lost 1 base and J lost 5; bases outside the gene matches: 2. This CDR3 comprises 13 residues. The germline V gene encodes CDR1 SGHRS and CDR2 YFSETQ. The CDR3 DNA reads TGCGCCAGCAGCTTGTGGGGACTAGACGAGCAGTACTTC. Amino acid sequence: CASSLWGLDEQYF.

Regarding this clone: Additional DNA sequences in this sample encode the identical CDR3. The chain combines TRBV7-9 with TRBJ2-3, with D unclear. This CDR3 spans 14 amino acids. V was clipped by 4 bases and J by 0 bases, with 8 bases between them. The V gene's germline CDR1 is SEHNR and CDR2 FQNEAQ (reference sequence). CDR3 DNA sequence: TGTGCCAGCAGCTCGACGGCTAGCACAGATACGCAGTATTTT. Its translation is CASSSTASTDTQYF.

The chain uses TRBV7-9 and TRBJ1-2, with D unresolved. Between the trimmed V and J ends, which lost 2 bases and 8 bases, there was a span of 15 bases. The CDR3 is 14 residues long. Germline-derived CDR1 and CDR2 are SEHNR and FQNEAQ (reference sequence). The CDR3 is CASSLSPSPEGYTF. CDR3 in DNA: TGTGCCAGCAGCTTAAGTCCATCACCCGAGGGCTACACCTTC.

The chain recombines TRBV10-3 with TRBJ2-3; TRBD1 matches at 9 bases. With 2 bases clipped from V and 0 bases from J, the junction kept 9 bases outside the gene matches. Germline CDR1 reads ENHRY; CDR2 reads SYGVKD. This CDR3 contains 18 residues. For the CDR3, the DNA is TGTGCCATCAGTGAGCCCCGAACAGGGGGCTCTAGCACAGATACGCAGTATTTT. Translation gives CAISEPRTGGSSTDTQYF.

The gene calls are TRBV7-8 and TRBJ2-1, with TRBD1 identical over 7 bases. The CDR3 contains 16 residues. J lost 10 bases, V lost 0 bases, and 12 bases had no gene match. CDR1 is SGHVS and CDR2 is FQNEAQ in the germline V gene. The CDR3 reads CASSLATGTVPGEQFF. Here the CDR3 DNA reads TGTGCCAGCAGCTTAGCGACCGGGACAGTCCCCGGGGAGCAGTTCTTC.

This clone has just one count. The chain employs TRBV5-1 and TRBJ2-7; D call uncertain. The CDR3 loop spans 10 amino acids. Germline lookup yields CDR1 SGHRS and CDR2 YFSETQ. V was cut by 2 bases and J by 3 bases, with 0 bases left in between. Here the CDR3 DNA reads TGCGCCAGCAGCTTCTACGAGCAGTACTTC. As protein: CASSFYEQYF.

This clone was seen only a few times. CDR3 bases: TGTGCCAGCAGCCCCGGGGTGGGGGTGAACACTGAAGCTTTCTTT. It codes for CASSPGVGVNTEAFF. The chain has TRBV11-1 and TRBJ1-1; TRBD1 might be the D (5 bases). CDR3 length: 15 amino acids. With 5 bases removed from V and 0 bases from J, the gap between germline ends came to 13 bases. Looked up from germline, CDR1 is SGHAT and CDR2 is FQDESV (reference sequence).

Details on this clone: One end of the junction is discordant with germline, which a read error may explain. Other DNA sequences within the sample encode an identical CDR3. V gene TRBV29-1 combines with J gene TRBJ2-7; perhaps D is TRBD1 or TRBD2 (6 bases each). Germline CDR1 reads SQVTM; CDR2 reads ANQGSEA. This CDR3 contains 13 residues. Here the CDR3 reads CSVLDGGHDEQYF. In DNA form, the CDR3 reads TGCAGCGTCCTCGATGGGGGGCACGACGAGCAGTACTTT.

Only a few counts were recorded for this clone. The chain links TRBV7-2 to TRBJ2-7; possible D gene TRBD2, 8 bases. Germline V CDR1 and CDR2: SGHTA, FQGNSA. The CDR3 covers 15 residues. The ends were cut back, 5 bases at V and 1 base at J, with 15 bases in the middle. In DNA form, the CDR3 reads TGTGCCAGCAGCCCGGGAGGGGGCCGATCCTACGAGCAGTACTTC. Amino acid sequence: CASSPGGGRSYEQYF.

This clone has a single count. This chain uses TRBV19 with TRBJ1-2; no reliable D call. Between the trimmed V and J ends, which lost 2 bases and 8 bases, there was a span of 12 bases. CDR3 length equals 13 residues. Germline-derived CDR1 and CDR2 are LNHDA and SQIVND (reference sequence). The CDR3 region is CASSITFVEGYTF. In nucleotides, the CDR3 is TGTGCCAGTAGTATAACTTTCGTTGAAGGCTACACCTTC.

About this clone itself: At the DNA level, this CDR3 is encoded by other sequences in the same sample as well. This chain uses TRBV6-1 with TRBJ2-7, with a possible D match to TRBD1 (5 bases). Trimming left V 1 base short and J 1 base short, with 11 bases between. CDR1 and CDR2 (germline): MNHNS, SASEGT. This CDR3 spans 15 amino acids. The CDR3 sequence is CASSEVGQSSYEQYF. DNA of the CDR3: TGTGCCAGCAGTGAAGTGGGGCAGAGTTCCTACGAGCAGTACTTC.

The genes are TRBV7-2 and TRBJ2-7, with TRBD2 identical over 8 bases. Germline values: CDR1 SGHTA, CDR2 FQGNSA. The CDR3 length is 14 residues. After removal of 5 bases from V and 3 bases from J, the junction contained 6 bases not matched to a gene. The CDR3 sequence is CASSTGLVGYEQYF. The CDR3 nucleotides read TGTGCCAGCAGCACGGGACTAGTCGGCTACGAGCAGTACTTC.

The genes are TRBV27 and TRBJ1-1; weak D call: TRBD1 (5 bases). CDR3 length: 11 amino acids. Germline assignment: CDR1 MNHEY and CDR2 SMNVEV (reference sequence). The ends were cut back, 7 bases at V and 6 bases at J, with 9 bases in the middle. This chain's CDR3 is CASIRGAEAFF. The CDR3 nucleotides read TGTGCCAGCATAAGGGGAGCTGAAGCTTTCTTT.

The genes are TRBV5-6 and TRBJ2-5; possibly TRBD1 for D (6 bases). The CDR3 is 15 residues long. The germline V gene encodes CDR1 SGHDT and CDR2 YYEEEE. Trimming removed 1 base at V and 0 bases at J, with 10 bases between. This CDR3 is CASSLRQGYQETQYF. As DNA, the CDR3 is TGTGCCAGCAGCTTGCGGCAGGGGTACCAAGAGACCCAGTACTTC.

The chain is built from TRBV2 and TRBJ1-1; TRBD1 is a possible D gene (5 bases). CDR1 and CDR2 (germline): SNHLY, FYNNEI. The CDR3 runs to 16 residues. V was pared by 6 bases and J by 2 bases, with 19 bases between. The CDR3 coding sequence is TGTGCCAGCAGCAGGGTAAGGTCGTTAAGAAACACTGAAGCTTTCTTT. It is translated as CASSRVRSLRNTEAFF.

The CDR3 region is CSVDYRDGETQYF. CDR3 nucleotide sequence: TGCAGCGTTGACTACAGGGATGGGGAGACCCAGTACTTC. The chain is built from TRBV29-1 and TRBJ2-5, with D perhaps TRBD1 (6 bases). The CDR3 spans 13 residues. Deletions cut 3 bases from V and 5 bases from J, with 13 bases between. CDR1 is SQVTM and CDR2 is ANQGSEA in the germline V gene.

This chain uses TRBV7-2 with TRBJ2-1; TRBD2 aligns across 7 bases. The CDR3 extends over 15 amino acids. V lost 2 bases and J lost 0; bases outside the gene matches: 1. The germline V gene has CDR1 SGHTA and CDR2 FQGNSA. CDR3 sequence: CASSLSGGSYNEQFF. DNA for the CDR3: TGTGCCAGCAGCTTATCGGGGGGCTCCTACAATGAGCAGTTCTTC.

The V gene is TRBV5-1, the J gene TRBJ2-1, with 14 nucleotides matching TRBD2. Germline trimming cut 7 bases from V and 8 bases from J; bases unmatched to any gene: 8. This CDR3 is built from 15 residues. Germline V lookup: CDR1 SGHRS, CDR2 YFSETQ. CDR3 bases: TGCGCCAGCGGAGCGACTAGCGGGAGGGCCGATGAGCAGTTCTTC. Its translation is CASGATSGRADEQFF.

The chain joins TRBV27 to TRBJ1-2, with D possibly TRBD1 on 6 matching bases. There are 13 residues in the CDR3. The germline gives CDR1 MNHEY, CDR2 SMNVEV (reference sequence). The V end lost 5 bases, the J end lost 4 bases, and 11 bases lay between the germline ends. As DNA, the CDR3 is TGTGCCAGCAGTCCCAGGACAGCCTATGGCTACACCTTC. This translates into CASSPRTAYGYTF.